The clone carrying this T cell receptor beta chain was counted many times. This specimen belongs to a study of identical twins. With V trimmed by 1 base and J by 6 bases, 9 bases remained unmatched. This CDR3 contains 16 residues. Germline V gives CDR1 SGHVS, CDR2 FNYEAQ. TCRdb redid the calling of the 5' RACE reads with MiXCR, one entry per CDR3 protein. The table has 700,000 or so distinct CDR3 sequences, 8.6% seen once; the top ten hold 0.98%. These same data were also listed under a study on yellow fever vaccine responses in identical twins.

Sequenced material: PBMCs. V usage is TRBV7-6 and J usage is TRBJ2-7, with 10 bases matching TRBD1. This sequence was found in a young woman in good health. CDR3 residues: CASSLGLRDRGSEQYF. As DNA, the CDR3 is TGTGCCAGCAGCTTAGGCCTCCGGGACAGGGGTTCCGAGCAGTACTTC.